This T cell receptor (beta chain) was obtained from a study of blood T cell repertoires in COVID-19. Method: immunoSEQ multiplex PCR; TCRdb's copy keeps in-frame clones and lacks some. The sample holds 310,000 or so clones, around nine tenths seen once. Germline CDR1 and CDR2: SQVTM and ANQGSEA. With V trimmed by 3 bases and J by 4 bases, 2 bases remained unmatched. The CDR3 length is 12 residues. The sequence came from a woman aged 40 to 50 who had recovered from COVID-19. Input material: PBMCs or T cells enriched from blood (not recorded which). This sequence joins TRBV29-1 and TRBJ2-7; 8 nucleotides agree with TRBD1. CDR3 DNA sequence: TGCAGCGTTGAGGACAGGGATTACGAGCAGTACTTC. Protein: CSVEDRDYEQYF.